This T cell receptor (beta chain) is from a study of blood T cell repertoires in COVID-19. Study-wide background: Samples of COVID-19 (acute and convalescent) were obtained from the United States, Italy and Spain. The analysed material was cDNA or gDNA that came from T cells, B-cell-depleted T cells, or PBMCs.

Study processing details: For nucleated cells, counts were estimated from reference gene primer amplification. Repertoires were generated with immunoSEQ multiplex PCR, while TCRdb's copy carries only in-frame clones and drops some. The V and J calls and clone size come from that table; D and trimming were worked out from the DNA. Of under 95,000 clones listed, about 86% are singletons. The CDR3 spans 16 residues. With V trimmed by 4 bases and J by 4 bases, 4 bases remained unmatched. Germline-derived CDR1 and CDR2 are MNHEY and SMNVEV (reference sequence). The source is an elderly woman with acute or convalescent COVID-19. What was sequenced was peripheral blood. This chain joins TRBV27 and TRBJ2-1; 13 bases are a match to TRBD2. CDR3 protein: CASSSRTSGGYNEQFF. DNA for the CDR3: TGTGCCAGCAGTTCCCGGACTAGCGGGGGTTACAATGAGCAGTTCTTC.